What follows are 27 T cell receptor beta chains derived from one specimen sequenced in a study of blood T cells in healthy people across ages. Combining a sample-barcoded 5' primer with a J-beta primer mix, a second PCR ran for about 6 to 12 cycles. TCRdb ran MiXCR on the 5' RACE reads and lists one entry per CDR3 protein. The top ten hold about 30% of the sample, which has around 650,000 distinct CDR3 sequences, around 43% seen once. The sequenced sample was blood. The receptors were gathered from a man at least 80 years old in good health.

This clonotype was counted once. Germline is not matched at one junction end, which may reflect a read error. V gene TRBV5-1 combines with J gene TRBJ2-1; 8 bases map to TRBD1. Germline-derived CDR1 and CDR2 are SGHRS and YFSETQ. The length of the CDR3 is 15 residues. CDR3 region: CAGSETGAPYDEQFF. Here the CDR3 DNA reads TGCGCCGGCAGCGAGACAGGGGCCCCGTACGATGAGCAGTTCTTC.

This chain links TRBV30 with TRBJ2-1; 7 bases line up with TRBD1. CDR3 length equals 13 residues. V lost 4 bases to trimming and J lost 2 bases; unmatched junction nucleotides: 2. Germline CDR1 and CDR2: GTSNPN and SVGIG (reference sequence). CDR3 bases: TGTGCCTGGACGACAGGGCCCTACAATGAGCAGTTCTTC. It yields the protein CAWTTGPYNEQFF.

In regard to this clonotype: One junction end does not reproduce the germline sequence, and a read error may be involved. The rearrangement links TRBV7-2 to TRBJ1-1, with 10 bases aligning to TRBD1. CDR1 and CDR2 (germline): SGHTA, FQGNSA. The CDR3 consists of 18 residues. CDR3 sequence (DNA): TGTGCCAGCAGCTTAGGATGGGACAGGGGAAGACCGAACGCTGAAGCTTTCTTT. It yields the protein CASSLGWDRGRPNAEAFF.

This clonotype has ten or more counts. The DNA for the CDR3 is TGCAGTGCTACCCAGGATGGACTAGCGGGAGATTCGCAGTACTTC. It is translated as CSATQDGLAGDSQYF. The chain combines TRBV20-1 with TRBJ2-7; 13 bases line up with TRBD2. Trimming removed 4 bases from V and 9 bases from J; junction bases left unmatched: 12. Germline-derived CDR1 and CDR2 are DFQATT and SNEGSKA (reference sequence). This CDR3 region has 15 residues.

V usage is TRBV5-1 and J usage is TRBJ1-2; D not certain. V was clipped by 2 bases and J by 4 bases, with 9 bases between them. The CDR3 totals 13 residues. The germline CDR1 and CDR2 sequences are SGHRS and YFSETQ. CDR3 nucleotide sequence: TGCGCCAGCAGCTTTGAGGCAACCTATGGCTACACCTTC. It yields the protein CASSFEATYGYTF.

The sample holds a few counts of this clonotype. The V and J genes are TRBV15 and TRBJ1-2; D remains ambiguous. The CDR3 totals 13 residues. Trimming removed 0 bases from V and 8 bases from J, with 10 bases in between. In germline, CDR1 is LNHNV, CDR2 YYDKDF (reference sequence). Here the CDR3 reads CATSRDVVVGYTF. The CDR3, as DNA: TGTGCCACCAGCAGAGATGTGGTGGTAGGCTACACCTTC.

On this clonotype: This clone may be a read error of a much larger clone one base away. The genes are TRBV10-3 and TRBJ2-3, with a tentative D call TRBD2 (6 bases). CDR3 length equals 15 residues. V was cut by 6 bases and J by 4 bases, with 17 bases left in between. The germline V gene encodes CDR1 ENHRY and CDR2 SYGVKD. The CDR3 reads CAISRASEKPDTQYF. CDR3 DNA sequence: TGTGCCATCAGCAGGGCTAGCGAAAAACCAGATACGCAGTATTTT.

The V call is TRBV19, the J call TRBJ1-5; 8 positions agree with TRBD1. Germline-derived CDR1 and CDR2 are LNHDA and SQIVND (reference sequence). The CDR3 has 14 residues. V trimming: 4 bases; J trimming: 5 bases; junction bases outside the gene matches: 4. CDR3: CASSSARGHQPQHF. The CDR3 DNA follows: TGTGCCAGTAGTAGCGCCAGGGGGCATCAGCCCCAGCATTTT. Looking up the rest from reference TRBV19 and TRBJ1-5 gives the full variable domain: DGGITQSPKYLFRKEGQNVTLSCEQNLNHDAMYWYRQDPGQGLRLIYYSQIVNDFQKGDIAEGYSVSREKKESFPLTVTSAQKNPTAFYLCASSSARGHQPQHFGDGTRLSIL.

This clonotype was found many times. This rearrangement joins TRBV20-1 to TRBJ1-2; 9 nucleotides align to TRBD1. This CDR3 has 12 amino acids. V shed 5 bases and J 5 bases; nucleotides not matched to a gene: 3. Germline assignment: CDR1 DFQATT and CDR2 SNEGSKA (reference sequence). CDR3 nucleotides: TGCAGTGCTTTGGGACAGGGATATGGCTACACCTTC. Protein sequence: CSALGQGYGYTF.

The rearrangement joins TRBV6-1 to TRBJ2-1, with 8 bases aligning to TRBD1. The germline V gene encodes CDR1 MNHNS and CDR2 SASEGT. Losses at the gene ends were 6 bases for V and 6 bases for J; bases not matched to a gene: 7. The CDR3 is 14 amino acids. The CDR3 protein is CASSLFTGGNEQFF. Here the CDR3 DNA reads TGTGCCAGCAGCCTATTTACAGGGGGCAATGAGCAGTTCTTC.

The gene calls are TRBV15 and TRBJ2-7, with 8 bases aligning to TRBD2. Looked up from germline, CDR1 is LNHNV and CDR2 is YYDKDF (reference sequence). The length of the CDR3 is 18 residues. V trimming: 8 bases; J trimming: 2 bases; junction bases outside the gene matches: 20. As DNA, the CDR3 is TGTGCCACCTCAACCGGGGGGGCTACCGGGGGGAGACCCTACGAGCAGTACTTC. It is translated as CATSTGGATGGRPYEQYF.

CDR3 sequence reads: CTSSLPGQGPSPLHF. The CDR3 coding sequence is TGCACCAGCAGCCTCCCGGGACAGGGGCCTTCACCCCTCCACTTT. The J gene is TRBJ1-6, the V gene TRBV1; TRBD1 is the table's D call and was not checked against the DNA. TRBV1 has pseudogene status. CDR3 length: 15 amino acids.

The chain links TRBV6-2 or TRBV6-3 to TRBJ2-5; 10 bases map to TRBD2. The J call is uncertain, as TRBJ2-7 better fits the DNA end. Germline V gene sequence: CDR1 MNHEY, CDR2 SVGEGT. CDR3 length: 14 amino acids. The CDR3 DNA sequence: TGTGCCAGCAGTGTGACTAGCGGGCCGTCCGAGCAGTACTTC. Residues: CASSVTSGPSEQYF.

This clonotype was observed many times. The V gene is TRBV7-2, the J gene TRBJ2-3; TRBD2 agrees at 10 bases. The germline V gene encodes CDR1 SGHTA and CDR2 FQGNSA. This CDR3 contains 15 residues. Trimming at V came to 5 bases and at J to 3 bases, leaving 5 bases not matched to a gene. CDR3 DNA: TGTGCCAGCAGCATAAGCGGGGGGGGAACAGATACGCAGTATTTT. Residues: CASSISGGGTDTQYF.

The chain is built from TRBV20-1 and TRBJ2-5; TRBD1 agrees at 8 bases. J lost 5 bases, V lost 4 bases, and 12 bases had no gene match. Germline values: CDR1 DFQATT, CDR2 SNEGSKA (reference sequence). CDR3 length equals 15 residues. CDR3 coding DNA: TGCAGTGCTACCCTCGACAGGGGAGTTTGGGAGACCCAGTACTTC. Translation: CSATLDRGVWETQYF.

This chain's CDR3 is CASILRWGREQYF. The CDR3 DNA sequence: TGTGCCAGCATACTTCGTTGGGGTCGCGAGCAGTACTTC. This rearrangement joins TRBV5-8 to TRBJ2-5; the D is unclear. Judging by the DNA end, TRBJ2-7 fits better; the J call may be wrong. The germline V gene has CDR1 SGHTS and CDR2 YDEGEE. The CDR3 loop spans 13 amino acids.

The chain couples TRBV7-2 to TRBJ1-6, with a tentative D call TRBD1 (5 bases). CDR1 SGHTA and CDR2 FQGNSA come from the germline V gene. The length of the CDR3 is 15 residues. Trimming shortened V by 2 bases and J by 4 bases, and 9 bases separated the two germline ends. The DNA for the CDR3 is TGTGCCAGCAGCTTATCACGGACATATAATTCACCCCTCCACTTT. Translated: CASSLSRTYNSPLHF.

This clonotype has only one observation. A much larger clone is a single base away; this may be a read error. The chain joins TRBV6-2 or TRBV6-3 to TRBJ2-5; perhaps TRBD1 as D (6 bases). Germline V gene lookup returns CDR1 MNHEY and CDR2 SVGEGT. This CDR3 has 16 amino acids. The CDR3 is CVSSQGMGYREETQYF. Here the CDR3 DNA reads TGTGTCAGCAGTCAGGGAATGGGCTACAGGGAAGAGACCCAGTACTTC.

The CDR3 DNA sequence: TGCAGCGTGGTAACAGGGTCGAGCTCCTACAATGAGCAGTACTTC. Translating it yields CSVVTGSSSYNEQYF. The chain carries TRBV29-1 and TRBJ2-1; D might be TRBD1 (6 bases). Gene TRBJ2-7 matches the end of the DNA better, so the J call may be wrong. CDR3 length equals 15 residues. Germline values: CDR1 SQVTM, CDR2 ANQGSEA.

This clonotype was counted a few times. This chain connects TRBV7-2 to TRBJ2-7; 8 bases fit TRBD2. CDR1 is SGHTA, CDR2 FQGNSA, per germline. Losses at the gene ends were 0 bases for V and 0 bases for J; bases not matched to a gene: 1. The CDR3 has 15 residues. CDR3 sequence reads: CASSLASGVSYEQYF. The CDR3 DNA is TGTGCCAGCAGCTTAGCTAGCGGGGTCTCCTACGAGCAGTACTTC.

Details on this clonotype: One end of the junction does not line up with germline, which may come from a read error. CDR3 sequence (DNA): TGTGCTAGCAGCTTGAGTGGACAGCGCACAGATACGCAGTATTTT. Its translation: CASSLSGQRTDTQYF. This chain links TRBV7-9 with TRBJ2-3, with a possible D match to TRBD1 (6 bases). The CDR3 covers 15 residues. Germline lookup yields CDR1 SEHNR and CDR2 FQNEAQ (reference sequence).

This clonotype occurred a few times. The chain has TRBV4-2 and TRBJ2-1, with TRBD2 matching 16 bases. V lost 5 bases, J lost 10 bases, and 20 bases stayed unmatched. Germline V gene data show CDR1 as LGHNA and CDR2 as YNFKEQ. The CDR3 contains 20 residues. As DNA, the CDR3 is TGTGCCAGCAGCAAAGCCCTAGGGACTAGCGGGGGGGTTCGTGGACAAGAGCAGTTCTTC. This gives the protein CASSKALGTSGGVRGQEQFF.

CDR3 sequence reads: CASSLRGDVDIQYF. As DNA, the CDR3 is TGTGCCAGCAGCTTAAGGGGGGATGTAGACATTCAGTACTTC. The V call is TRBV7-9, the J call TRBJ2-4, with D perhaps TRBD1 or TRBD2 (6 bases each). Trimming left V 2 bases short and J 8 bases short, with 13 bases between. Germline V lookup: CDR1 SEHNR, CDR2 FQNEAQ (reference sequence). The CDR3 sequence is 14 residues long.

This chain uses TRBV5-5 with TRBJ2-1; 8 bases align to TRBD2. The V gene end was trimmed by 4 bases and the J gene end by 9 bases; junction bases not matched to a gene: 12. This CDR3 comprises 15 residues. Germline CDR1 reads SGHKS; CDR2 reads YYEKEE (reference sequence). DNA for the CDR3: TGTGCCAGCAGCGCAGGGACTAGTACTAGCGGTGAGCAGTTCTTC. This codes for CASSAGTSTSGEQFF.

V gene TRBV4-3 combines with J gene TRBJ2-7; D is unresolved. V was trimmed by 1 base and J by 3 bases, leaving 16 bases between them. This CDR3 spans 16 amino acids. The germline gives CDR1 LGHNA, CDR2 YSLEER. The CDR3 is CASSQGHTGTNYEQYF. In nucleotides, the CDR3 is TGCGCCAGCAGCCAAGGTCACACGGGTACCAACTACGAGCAGTACTTC.

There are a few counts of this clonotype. The CDR3 is CASSLAGRGGEKLFF. The CDR3 nucleotides are TGTGCCAGCAGCTTAGCTGGCAGGGGCGGTGAAAAACTGTTTTTT. J is TRBJ1-4 and V is TRBV13, with D possibly TRBD1 on 6 matching bases. There are 15 residues in the CDR3. V was trimmed by 1 base and J by 7 bases, leaving 13 bases between them. Germline V gene sequence: CDR1 PRHDT, CDR2 FYEKMQ (reference sequence).

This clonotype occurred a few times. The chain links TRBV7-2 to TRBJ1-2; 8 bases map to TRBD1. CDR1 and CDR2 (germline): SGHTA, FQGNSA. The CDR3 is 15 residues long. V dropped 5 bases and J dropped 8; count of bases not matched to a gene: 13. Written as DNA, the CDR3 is TGTGCCAGCAGCCAGGGACGACAGGGGACGATAGGCTACACCTTC. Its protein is CASSQGRQGTIGYTF.